The clone carrying this TCR beta chain was observed a few times. Its target is not known. Unique molecular identifiers were affixed to single, distinct cDNA molecules. TCRdb reprocessed the 5' RACE reads via MiXCR and lists one record per CDR3 protein. The profile shows around 61,000 distinct CDR3 sequences, about 14% of them singletons. The data originate from a study of early T cells in non-severe SARS-CoV-2 infection. General study results and limits: Matching with VDJdb favored anti-spike CD8 responses (missing private and CD4 specificities).

Trimming stripped 2 bases from V and 4 bases from J, with 6 bases between. Germline CDR1 and CDR2: MGHRA and YSYEKL. CDR3 length: 14 residues. The receptor was isolated from an adult who was a healthcare worker with PCR-confirmed SARS-CoV-2 infection or an uninfected control (not recorded which). Material: whole blood, obtained at baseline. This chain links TRBV4-1 with TRBJ1-6; D remains unclear. The CDR3 DNA reads TGCGCCAGCAGCCAAATCATGTATAATTCACCCCTCCACTTT. This translates into CASSQIMYNSPLHF.